Included here is one TCR beta chain sequence, with context. The record originates from a study of blood T cell repertoires in COVID-19. Data came from immunoSEQ multiplex PCR; TCRdb stores just in-frame clones and leaves some out. Among 150,000 to 200,000 clones listed, approximately 88% were seen once. The CDR3 extends over 16 amino acids. The J segment lost 6 bases and the V segment lost 5 bases, leaving 13 bases of the junction unmatched. Germline CDR1 and CDR2: SGHTA and FQGNSA. The study drew participants aged about 18 to 89 years from some 25 US areas. Participant reports of clinical history set cohort assignment.

This sequence joins TRBV7-2 and TRBJ2-3; TRBD2 aligns across 8 bases. The sequencing input was PBMCs or T cells enriched from blood (not recorded which). This clonotype originated in a woman aged 18-30 years who had recovered from COVID-19. The CDR3 loop reads CASSLPPGLVSDTQYF. CDR3 DNA: TGTGCCAGCAGCCTCCCCCCGGGACTAGTAAGTGATACGCAGTATTTT.